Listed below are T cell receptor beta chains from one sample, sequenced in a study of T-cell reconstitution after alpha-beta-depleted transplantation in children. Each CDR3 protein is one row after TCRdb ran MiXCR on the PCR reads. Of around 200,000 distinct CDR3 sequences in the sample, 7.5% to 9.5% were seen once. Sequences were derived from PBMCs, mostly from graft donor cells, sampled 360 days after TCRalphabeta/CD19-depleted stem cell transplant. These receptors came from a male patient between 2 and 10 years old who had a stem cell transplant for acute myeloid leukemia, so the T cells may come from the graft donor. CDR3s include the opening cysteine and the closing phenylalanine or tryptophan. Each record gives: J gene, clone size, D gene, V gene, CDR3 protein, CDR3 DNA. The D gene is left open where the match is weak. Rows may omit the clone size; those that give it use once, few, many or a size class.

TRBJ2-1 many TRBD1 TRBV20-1 CSATGTARSYNEQFF TGCAGTGCCACAGGGACAGCCAGATCCTACAATGAGCAGTTCTTC
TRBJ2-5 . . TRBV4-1 CASSPGHWETQYF TGCGCCAGCAGCCCTGGACACTGGGAGACCCAGTACTTC
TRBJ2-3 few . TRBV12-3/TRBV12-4 CASSSILGAAGFTDTQYF TGTGCCAGCAGTTCCATACTAGGGGCGGCGGGGTTCACAGATACGCAGTATTTT
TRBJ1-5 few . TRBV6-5 CASSYSHGNQPQHF TGTGCCAGCAGTTACTCCCACGGCAATCAGCCCCAGCATTTT
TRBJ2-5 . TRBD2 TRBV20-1 CSAPRASGSETQYF TGCAGTGCTCCTCGGGCTAGCGGGAGCGAGACCCAGTACTTC
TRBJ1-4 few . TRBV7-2 CASSPRWGNEKLFF TGTGCCAGCAGCCCGCGCTGGGGTAATGAAAAACTGTTTTTT
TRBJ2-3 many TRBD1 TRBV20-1 CSASLSPTGSSTDTQYF TGCAGTGCTAGCCTCTCCCCGACAGGGTCTAGCACAGATACGCAGTATTTT
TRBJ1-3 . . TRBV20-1 CSAQHPGNTIYF TGCAGTGCTCAACACCCTGGAAACACCATATATTTT
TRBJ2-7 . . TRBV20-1 CSAAREVYEQYF TGCAGTGCTGCTCGGGAAGTCTACGAGCAGTACTTC
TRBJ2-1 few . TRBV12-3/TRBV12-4 CASILSPRNEQFF TGTGCCAGCATACTAAGCCCGAGGAATGAGCAGTTCTTC
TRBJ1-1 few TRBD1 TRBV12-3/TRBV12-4 CASSLGGYRGRSFNNTEAFF TGTGCCAGCAGTTTAGGAGGGTACAGGGGGCGATCCTTTAACAACACTGAAGCTTTCTTT
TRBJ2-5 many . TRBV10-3 CAISGGRGQETQYF TGTGCCATCAGTGGAGGCCGCGGCCAAGAGACCCAGTACTTC
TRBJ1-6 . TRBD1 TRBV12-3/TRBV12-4 CASSLAARGVSPLHF TGTGCCAGCAGTTTAGCGGCCAGGGGGGTTTCACCCCTCCACTTT
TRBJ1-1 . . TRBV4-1 CASSQVFSGAPTEAFF TGCGCCAGCAGCCAAGTTTTTTCAGGGGCCCCAACTGAAGCTTTCTTT
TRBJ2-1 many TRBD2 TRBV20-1 CSGRVGLAGLGEQFF TGCAGTGGTAGGGTGGGGCTAGCGGGCCTCGGGGAGCAGTTCTTC
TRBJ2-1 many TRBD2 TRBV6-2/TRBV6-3 CASRTSGGANEQFF TGTGCCAGCCGGACTAGCGGGGGGGCGAATGAGCAGTTCTTC
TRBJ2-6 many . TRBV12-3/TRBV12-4 CASTFRIFLLTGANVLTF TGTGCCAGCACCTTCCGGATTTTCCTACTGACTGGGGCCAACGTCCTGACTTTC
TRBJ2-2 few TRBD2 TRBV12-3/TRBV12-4 CASSPGTSGVRAGELFF TGTGCCAGCAGTCCCGGGACTAGCGGGGTAAGGGCCGGGGAGCTGTTTTTT
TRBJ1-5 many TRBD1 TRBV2 CASSPQGGFNQPQHF TGTGCCAGCAGCCCACAGGGGGGATTCAATCAGCCCCAGCATTTT
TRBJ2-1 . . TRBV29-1 CSVVGSGGGRDEQFF TGCAGCGTTGTGGGTAGCGGCGGTGGTCGCGATGAGCAGTTCTTC
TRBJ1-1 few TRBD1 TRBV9 CASSVRGQGGQAFF TGTGCCAGCAGCGTAAGAGGACAGGGTGGACAAGCTTTCTTT